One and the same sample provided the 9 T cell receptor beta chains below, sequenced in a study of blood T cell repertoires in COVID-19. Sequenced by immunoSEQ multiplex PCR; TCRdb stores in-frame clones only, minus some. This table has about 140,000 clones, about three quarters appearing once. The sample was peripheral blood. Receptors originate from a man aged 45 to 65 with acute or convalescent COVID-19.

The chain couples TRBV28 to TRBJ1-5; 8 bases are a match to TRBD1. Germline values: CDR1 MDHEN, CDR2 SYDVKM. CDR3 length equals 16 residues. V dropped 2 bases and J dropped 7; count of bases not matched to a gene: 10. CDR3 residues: CASSLRAGQGTQPQHF. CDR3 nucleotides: TGTGCCAGCAGTTTACGTGCAGGACAGGGAACCCAGCCCCAGCATTTT.

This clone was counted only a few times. The CDR3 region has the DNA TGTGCCAGCAGCGTATGGCGGGGGGGCGCAGATACGCAGTATTTT. The encoded protein is CASSVWRGGADTQYF. The V and J genes are TRBV9 and TRBJ2-3; 9 bases agree with TRBD2. The junction had 4 bases not matched to a gene; V was cut back by 1 base and J by 4 bases. This CDR3 comprises 15 residues. Germline V lookup: CDR1 SGDLS, CDR2 YYNGEE.

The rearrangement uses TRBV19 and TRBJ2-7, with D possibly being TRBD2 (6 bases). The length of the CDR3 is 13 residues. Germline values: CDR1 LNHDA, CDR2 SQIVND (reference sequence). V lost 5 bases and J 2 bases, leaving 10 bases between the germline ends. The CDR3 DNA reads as TGTGCCAGTAGTGAGGGGAGGCCCTACGAGCAGTACTTC. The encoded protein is CASSEGRPYEQYF.

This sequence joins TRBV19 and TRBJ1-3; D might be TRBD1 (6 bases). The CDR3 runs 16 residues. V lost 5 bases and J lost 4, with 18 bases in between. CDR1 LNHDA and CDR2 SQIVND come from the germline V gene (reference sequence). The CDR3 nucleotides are TGTGCCAGTAGTCTACTTCCCGGGACACTGGGAAACACCATATATTTT. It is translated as CASSLLPGTLGNTIYF.

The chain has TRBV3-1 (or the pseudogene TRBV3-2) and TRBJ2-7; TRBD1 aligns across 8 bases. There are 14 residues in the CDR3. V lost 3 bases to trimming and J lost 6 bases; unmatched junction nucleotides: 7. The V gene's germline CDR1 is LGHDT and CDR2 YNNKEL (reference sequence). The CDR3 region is CASSHLGQASEQYF. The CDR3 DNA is TGTGCCAGCAGCCATCTGGGACAGGCCTCCGAGCAGTACTTC.

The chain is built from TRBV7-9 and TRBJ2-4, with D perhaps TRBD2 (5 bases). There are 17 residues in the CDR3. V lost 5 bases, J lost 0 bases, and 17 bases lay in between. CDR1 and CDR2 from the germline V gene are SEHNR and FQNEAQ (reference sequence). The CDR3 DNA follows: TGTGCCAGCAGCCCAAGGACTCTACTGCTAGCCAAAAACATTCAGTACTTC. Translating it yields CASSPRTLLLAKNIQYF.

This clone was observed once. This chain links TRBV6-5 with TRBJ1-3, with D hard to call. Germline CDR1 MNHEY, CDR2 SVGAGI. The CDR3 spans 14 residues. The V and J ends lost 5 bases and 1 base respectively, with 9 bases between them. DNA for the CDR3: TGTGCCAGCAGTCCAAAGCATTCTGGAAACACCATATATTTT. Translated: CASSPKHSGNTIYF.

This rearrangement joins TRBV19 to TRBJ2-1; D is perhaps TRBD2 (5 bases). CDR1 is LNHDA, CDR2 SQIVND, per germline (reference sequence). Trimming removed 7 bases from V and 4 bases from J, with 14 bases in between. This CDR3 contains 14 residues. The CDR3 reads CASTRSGVYNEQFF. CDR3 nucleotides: TGTGCCAGTACTAGGTCCGGGGTTTACAATGAGCAGTTCTTC.

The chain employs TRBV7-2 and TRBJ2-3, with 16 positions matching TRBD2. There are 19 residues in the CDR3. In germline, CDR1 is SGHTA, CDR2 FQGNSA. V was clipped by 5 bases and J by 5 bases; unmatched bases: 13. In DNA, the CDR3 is TGTGCCAGCAGCCCCTACCCGGGACTAGCGGGGGGGCCGGGAGATACGCAGTATTTT. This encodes CASSPYPGLAGGPGDTQYF. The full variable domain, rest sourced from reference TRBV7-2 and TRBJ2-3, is GAGVSQSPSNKVTEKGKDVELRCDPISGHTALYWYRQSLGQGLEFLIYFQGNSAPDKSGLPSDRFSAERTGGSVSTLTIQRTQQEDSAVYLCASSPYPGLAGGPGDTQYFGPGTRLTVL.